These 2 T cell receptor beta chains were sequenced from one sample in a study of blood T cell repertoires in COVID-19. Clones were sequenced by immunoSEQ multiplex PCR, and TCRdb holds only the in-frame ones, with some missing. The table lists 210,000 or so clones, approximately 80% of them singletons. Material: peripheral blood. These receptors all stem from a woman older than 75 with COVID-19, enrolled during active disease.

The V call is TRBV6-5, the J call TRBJ1-5; D gene ambiguous. In germline, CDR1 is MNHEY, CDR2 SVGAGI. This CDR3 has 15 residues. V lost 7 bases and J 1 base, leaving 14 bases between the germline ends. The CDR3 loop reads CASMPRGNSNQPQHF. In nucleotides, the CDR3 is TGTGCCAGCATGCCCCGGGGTAACAGCAATCAGCCCCAGCATTTT.

The chain carries TRBV7-8 and TRBJ2-1, with 8 bases that match TRBD2. The trim removed 5 bases at V and 3 bases at J, leaving 15 bases unmatched. From germline, CDR1 is SGHVS and CDR2 FQNEAQ. The CDR3 extends over 18 amino acids. This CDR3 is CASSRTQLGTSYYNEQFF. CDR3 nucleotides: TGTGCCAGCAGCCGGACTCAACTGGGGACTAGTTACTACAATGAGCAGTTCTTC.